Listed below are T cell receptor beta chains from one sample, sequenced in a study of OX40 agonist ivuxolimab in advanced cancers. The table came from immunoSEQ multiplex PCR; TCRdb's copy has only in-frame clones and leaves some out. Of about 69,000 clones listed, 80% to 90% are singletons. Here the sequenced sample was CD4+ or CD8+ T cells sorted from blood, taken in a trial of the OX40 agonist ivuxolimab. The source of these receptors is an adult with an advanced solid tumor such as melanoma, head and neck, liver or kidney cancer. CDR3s include the opening cysteine and the closing phenylalanine or tryptophan. D genes are given only for firm matches. Only part of the rows carry a size: once, few, many, or a class if the clone is expanded.

clone_size | cdr3_length | j_call | v_call | d_call | cdr3_aa | cdr3_nt
NA | 15 | TRBJ1-2 | TRBV30 | TRBD1 | CAWSSRGGQNYGYTF | TGTGCCTGGAGTTCCCGCGGGGGACAGAACTATGGCTACACCTTC
NA | 12 | TRBJ2-4 | TRBV28 | NA | CASSYGVNIQYF | TGTGCCAGCAGTTACGGGGTGAACATTCAGTACTTC
NA | 15 | TRBJ2-2 | TRBV5-6 | NA | CASSSDSLYTGELFF | TGTGCCAGCAGCTCAGACAGTCTTTACACCGGGGAGCTGTTTTTT
NA | 15 | TRBJ2-2 | TRBV5-4 | TRBD1 | CASIPGTGSNGELFF | TGTGCCAGCATCCCCGGGACAGGGTCCAACGGGGAGCTGTTTTTT
NA | 18 | TRBJ2-1 | TRBV7-9 | TRBD2 | CASSSRQRDLEGYNEQFF | TGTGCCAGCAGCTCCCGTCAGCGGGACCTCGAGGGGTACAATGAGCAGTTCTTC
NA | 16 | TRBJ1-3 | TRBV12-1 | NA | CASSFGFRGPGNTIYF | TGTGCCAGCAGCTTTGGGTTTCGGGGGCCTGGAAACACCATATATTTT
NA | 12 | TRBJ1-1 | TRBV18 | NA | CASSQDSLEAFF | TGTGCCAGCTCACAAGACAGTCTGGAAGCTTTCTTT
NA | 12 | TRBJ2-3 | TRBV11-3 | NA | CASSSTTDTQYF | TGTGCCAGCAGCTCGACTACAGATACGCAGTATTTT
NA | 14 | TRBJ1-4 | TRBV2 | NA | CASSEIFGNEKLFF | TGTGCCAGCAGTGAAATTTTCGGGAATGAAAAACTGTTTTTT
NA | 13 | TRBJ2-1 | TRBV19 | NA | CASSPPTGIEQFF | TGTGCCAGTAGTCCTCCAACAGGGATTGAGCAGTTCTTC
NA | 10 | TRBJ2-7 | TRBV6-1 | NA | CASLGYEQYF | TGTGCCAGCTTGGGCTACGAGCAGTACTTC
NA | 14 | TRBJ1-2 | TRBV5-1 | NA | CASSSLTDTYGYTF | TGCGCCAGCAGCTCTCTGACAGATACTTATGGCTACACCTTC
NA | 15 | TRBJ1-2 | TRBV15 | TRBD1 | CATSRVDRANYGYTF | TGTGCCACCAGCAGAGTGGACAGGGCCAACTATGGCTACACCTTC
NA | 15 | TRBJ2-7 | TRBV4-1 | NA | CASSRSTGSSYEQYF | TGCGCCAGCAGCCGCTCCACAGGGAGCTCCTACGAGCAGTACTTC
once | 15 | TRBJ1-5 | TRBV15 | NA | CATGNGAASNQPQHF | TGTGCCACCGGCAACGGTGCCGCAAGCAATCAGCCCCAGCATTTT
NA | 12 | TRBJ1-1 | TRBV19 | NA | CASSIDGAGAFF | TGTGCCAGTAGTATAGACGGGGCAGGGGCTTTCTTT
NA | 16 | TRBJ2-3 | TRBV27 | TRBD1 | CASSVNRGLGTDTQYF | TGTGCCAGCAGCGTGAACAGGGGGCTGGGCACAGATACGCAGTATTTT
NA | 13 | TRBJ1-1 | TRBV19 | NA | CASSIGGNTEAFF | TGTGCCAGTAGTATTGGGGGAAACACTGAAGCTTTCTTT
NA | 18 | TRBJ2-3 | TRBV13 | NA | CASSSPRVGPVSTDTQYF | TGTGCCAGCAGCTCCCCCCGGGTGGGGCCGGTTAGCACAGATACGCAGTATTTT
NA | 17 | TRBJ1-2 | TRBV10-3 | TRBD1 | CAISDYMVGDSLYGYTF | TGTGCCATCAGTGATTATATGGTCGGGGACAGCTTATATGGCTACACCTTC
NA | 17 | TRBJ2-1 | TRBV7-2 | TRBD2 | CASSLGLAGGPYNEQFF | TGTGCCAGCAGCCTTGGACTAGCGGGAGGGCCGTACAATGAGCAGTTCTTC
NA | 13 | TRBJ1-2 | TRBV9 | NA | CASSVGGGTGYTF | TGTGCCAGCAGCGTAGGGGGCGGCACTGGCTACACCTTC
NA | 13 | TRBJ1-2 | TRBV14 | NA | CASSQVGITGYTF | TGTGCCAGCAGCCAAGTAGGGATCACCGGCTACACCTTC
NA | 14 | TRBJ1-1 | TRBV5-1 | NA | CASSLYSSNTEAFF | TGCGCCAGCAGCTTGTACAGCTCGAACACTGAAGCTTTCTTT
NA | 16 | TRBJ2-1 | TRBV9 | NA | CASSVTDRDFYNEQFF | TGTGCCAGCAGCGTAACCGACCGCGATTTCTACAATGAGCAGTTCTTC
NA | 14 | TRBJ2-3 | TRBV27 | NA | CASSLSLLTDTQYF | TGTGCCAGCAGTTTGAGTCTACTCACAGATACGCAGTATTTT
few | 15 | TRBJ1-2 | TRBV6-6 | TRBD1 | CASSFLTGKSGGYTF | TGTGCCAGCAGTTTCTTGACAGGGAAGTCGGGCGGCTACACCTTC
NA | 15 | TRBJ2-4 | TRBV6-1 | NA | CASNGQYNSKNIQYF | TGTGCCAGCAATGGACAGTACAACTCCAAAAACATTCAGTACTTC
NA | 17 | TRBJ2-2 | TRBV7-9 | TRBD1 | CASSPLRGTGNTGELFF | TGTGCCAGCAGTCCTCTCCGGGGGACAGGGAACACCGGGGAGCTGTTTTTT
NA | 14 | TRBJ2-7 | TRBV2 | NA | CASSDLIGLYEQYF | TGTGCCAGCAGTGATTTAATAGGACTCTACGAGCAGTACTTC
NA | 15 | TRBJ1-1 | TRBV11-2 | NA | CASSPDRRLNTEAFF | TGTGCCAGCAGCCCTGACAGGAGACTGAACACTGAAGCTTTCTTT
NA | 15 | TRBJ2-5 | TRBV27 | TRBD2 | CASSSLAGGEETQYF | TGTGCCAGCAGTTCCTTAGCGGGAGGGGAAGAGACCCAGTACTTC
NA | 13 | TRBJ1-2 | TRBV9 | NA | CASSSQGGYGYTF | TGTGCCAGCAGCTCCCAGGGAGGGTATGGCTACACCTTC
NA | 11 | TRBJ2-7 | TRBV7-2 | NA | CASSSTYEQYF | TGTGCCAGCAGCTCGACCTACGAGCAGTACTTC
NA | 16 | TRBJ1-1 | TRBV27 | TRBD1 | CASSPTGAVRNTEAFF | TGTGCCAGCAGCCCGACAGGGGCGGTAAGGAACACTGAAGCTTTCTTT
NA | 12 | TRBJ2-7 | TRBV19 | TRBD1 | CASSRTGVEQYF | TGTGCCAGTAGTAGGACAGGGGTCGAGCAGTACTTC
NA | 11 | TRBJ1-1 | TRBV16 | NA | CASSHNTEAFF | TGTGCCAGCAGCCACAACACTGAAGCTTTCTTT
once | 15 | TRBJ1-6 | TRBV9 | TRBD1 | CASSAGGQAHSPLHF | TGTGCCAGCAGCGCGGGGGGACAGGCCCATTCACCCCTCCACTTT
NA | 13 | TRBJ2-1 | TRBV7-9 | NA | CASSRGGGNEQFF | TGTGCCAGCAGCCGGGGCGGCGGAAATGAGCAGTTCTTC
NA | 15 | TRBJ1-1 | TRBV19 | NA | CASSPLGETWAEAFF | TGTGCCAGTAGTCCCTTGGGGGAAACGTGGGCTGAAGCTTTCTTT
NA | 13 | TRBJ2-5 | TRBV10-2 | NA | CASKEGVQETQYF | TGCGCCAGCAAGGAGGGAGTACAAGAGACCCAGTACTTC
NA | 13 | TRBJ1-2 | TRBV18 | NA | CASSPAGEEGYTF | TGTGCCAGCTCACCGGCAGGGGAGGAGGGCTACACCTTC
NA | 14 | TRBJ1-4 | TRBV19 | TRBD1 | CASSRGQGIEKLFF | TGTGCCAGTAGTCGGGGACAGGGTATAGAAAAACTGTTTTTT
NA | 11 | TRBJ2-7 | TRBV7-8 | NA | CASSESYEQYF | TGTGCGAGCAGCGAAAGCTACGAGCAGTACTTC
NA | 13 | TRBJ1-2 | TRBV6-6 | NA | CASSYSISYGYTF | TGTGCCAGCAGTTACTCGATTTCCTATGGCTACACCTTC
NA | 19 | TRBJ1-1 | TRBV7-7 | NA | CASSFYPPEQGFVSAEAFF | TGTGCTAGCAGCTTTTACCCCCCGGAACAGGGTTTTGTGAGCGCTGAAGCTTTCTTT
NA | 16 | TRBJ1-3 | TRBV7-8 | NA | CASSLVGRSSGNTIYF | TGTGCCAGCAGCTTAGTTGGTCGGAGCTCTGGAAACACCATATATTTT